This T cell receptor beta chain was retrieved from a study of cytomegalovirus exposure and HLA in healthy donors. As for the study in general: Earlier, approximately 180 million T cells were analyzed, and about 120 million unique TCR beta sequences were found among them.

With 60 Vbeta and 13 Jbeta primers, the PCR was carried out. Generated by immunoSEQ multiplex PCR, the TCRdb table keeps only in-frame clones and is missing some. The sample includes roughly 150,000 clones, 65% to 90% seen only once; the top ten take 6.5% to 7.5%. Sequences were obtained from PBMCs. This clonotype was sampled from a woman aged 45 to 65 in good health and CMV-seropositive.

CDR3 sequence: CASSLEAGRSNTIYF. The CDR3 bases are TGCGCCAGCAGCTTGGAGGCGGGCCGGTCGAACACCATATATTTT. The gene calls are TRBV5-1 and TRBJ1-3; D not resolved. CDR3 length equals 15 residues. From germline, CDR1 is SGHRS and CDR2 YFSETQ. V lost 0 bases and J 7 bases, leaving 14 bases between the germline ends.